One sample yielded the 5 T cell receptor beta chains listed below, sequenced in a study of blood T cell repertoires in COVID-19 (dated by TCRdb to 2018 to 2021). Libraries were prepared through the immunoSEQ multiplex PCR assay. As stored in TCRdb, this immuneACCESS dataset retains in-frame rearrangements with V and J assigned. A fraction of the clones does not appear; measured against another copy, unresolved V genes explain less than half of the discrepancy, and the remainder lacks a known reason. A total of about 230,000 clones appear in this sample, 88% of them only once. Around 2.8% of the sample rests with the top ten. Material: peripheral blood. These receptors all come from a woman aged 60 to 75 with acute or convalescent COVID-19.

On this clone: Other DNA sequences from this sample encode an identical CDR3 as well. CDR3 sequence (DNA): TGTGCCAGCTCACCAGGGGCAGGGGGCGGTCAGCCCCAGCATTTT. Its translation is CASSPGAGGGQPQHF. The chain carries TRBV18 and TRBJ1-5; 8 positions match TRBD1. This CDR3 contains 15 residues. Trimming at V came to 2 bases and at J to 6 bases, leaving 6 bases not matched to a gene. Germline CDR1 KGHSH, CDR2 LQKENI.

V usage is TRBV11-2 and J usage is TRBJ2-7; 8 nucleotides align to TRBD2. After removal of 0 bases from V and 6 bases from J, the junction contained 1 base not matched to a gene. Germline V lookup: CDR1 SGHAT, CDR2 FQNNGV. CDR3 length: 13 residues. CDR3: CASSLERGGEQYF. The CDR3 nucleotides are TGTGCCAGCAGCTTAGAACGGGGGGGCGAGCAGTACTTC.

V is TRBV11-2 and J is TRBJ2-7; D may be TRBD2 (5 bases). CDR1 is SGHAT, CDR2 FQNNGV, per germline. The length of the CDR3 is 13 residues. V dropped 8 bases and J dropped 1 base, with 12 bases sitting between them. The CDR3 DNA reads as TGTGCCAGCCCGCGGACTTTTTCCTACGAGCAGTACTTC. Translation: CASPRTFSYEQYF.

The chain joins TRBV10-3 to TRBJ2-3; D remains ambiguous. The CDR3 has 11 residues. Germline V lookup: CDR1 ENHRY, CDR2 SYGVKD. V gave up 4 bases and J gave up 6 bases, with 5 bases separating them. CDR3 coding DNA: TGTGCCATCAGTGCCAGGGATACGCAGTATTTT. Protein: CAISARDTQYF.

A few counts support this clone. The chain uses TRBV30 and TRBJ2-7, with D hard to call. This CDR3 region has 12 residues. V lost 4 bases, J lost 7 bases, and 14 bases lay in between. Germline lookup yields CDR1 GTSNPN and CDR2 SVGIG (reference sequence). CDR3 amino acids: CAWMAGSREQYF. CDR3 nucleotides: TGTGCCTGGATGGCAGGTTCGCGAGAGCAGTACTTC.